The present T cell receptor beta chain was sequenced within a study of OX40 agonist ivuxolimab in advanced cancers. Sequenced by immunoSEQ multiplex PCR; TCRdb stores in-frame clones only, minus some. The sample yields tens of thousands of clones, about 85% seen once. Blood sampling was done at baseline, cycle 4 day 1, and cycle 7 day 1. This clone was seen only once. Mismatch with germline at one junction end may stem from a read error. The same CDR3 is also encoded by other DNA sequences in this sample. In germline, CDR1 is SQVTM, CDR2 ANQGSEA. The CDR3 runs 11 residues. The gene calls are TRBV29-1 and TRBJ2-4, with unresolved D. The input for sequencing was CD4+ or CD8+ T cells sorted from blood, taken in a trial of the OX40 agonist ivuxolimab. The TCR originated in an adult with an advanced solid tumor such as melanoma, head and neck, liver or kidney cancer. The CDR3 sequence: CSVAAKNIQYF. CDR3 DNA: TGCAGCGTTGCGGCCAAAAATATTCAGTACTTC.